These 11 T cell receptor beta chains originate from one sample sequenced in a study of T cell responses to AZD1222 COVID-19 vaccine. Sequencing used immunoSEQ multiplex PCR; TCRdb keeps in-frame clones, though not all of them. The sample includes around 180,000 clones, just over 85% of them seen just once. The specimen was peripheral blood, collected on day 0 of AZD1222 vaccination. Every receptor here comes from an adult in good health.

This chain connects TRBV27 to TRBJ2-5; D possibly corresponds to TRBD1 (6 bases). V lost 5 bases to trimming and J lost 1 base, with 11 bases between them. Per germline, CDR1 MNHEY and CDR2 SMNVEV (reference sequence). CDR3 length: 14 amino acids. CDR3 sequence reads: CASSHRQAQETQYF. Written as DNA, the CDR3 is TGTGCCAGCAGTCATCGACAGGCCCAAGAGACCCAGTACTTC.

Here the CDR3 reads CASSYSTYNEQFF. CDR3 nucleotides: TGTGCCAGCAGTTACTCGACTTACAATGAGCAGTTCTTC. The V call is TRBV6-2 or TRBV6-3, the J call TRBJ2-1; D remains ambiguous. This CDR3 has 13 residues. Looked up from germline, CDR1 is MNHEY and CDR2 is SVGEGT. Trimming left V 0 bases short and J 4 bases short, with 4 bases between.

This clone was picked up one time. CDR3 sequence (DNA): TGTGCCAGCAGACAGGGGGCGAGAAAGACCGGGGAGCTGTTTTTT. It codes for CASRQGARKTGELFF. The V and J genes are TRBV6-4 and TRBJ2-2, with TRBD1 matching 9 bases. Germline V CDR1 and CDR2: MRHNA, SNTAGT. The CDR3 spans 15 residues. Trimming cost V 6 bases and J 5 bases; bases outside gene matches: 7.

V gene TRBV5-1 combines with J gene TRBJ2-7, with 9 bases that match TRBD2. The germline V gene encodes CDR1 SGHRS and CDR2 YFSETQ. Trimming cost V 0 bases and J 3 bases; bases outside gene matches: 7. The CDR3 runs 16 residues. The CDR3 bases are TGCGCCAGCAGCTTGGCCGGTCTAGCGGGGAACTACGAGCAGTACTTC. Amino acids: CASSLAGLAGNYEQYF.

The rearrangement joins TRBV20-1 to TRBJ1-2, with a weak D call TRBD1 (5 bases). The germline gives CDR1 DFQATT, CDR2 SNEGSKA (reference sequence). V was cut by 3 bases and J by 4 bases, with 9 bases left in between. The CDR3 is 12 residues long. The DNA for the CDR3 is TGCAGTGCTAGTCGGGGCAGCTATGGCTACACCTTC. Its protein product is CSASRGSYGYTF.

This clone was counted a few times. CDR3 region: CASSLGRVSEQYF. The CDR3 region has the DNA TGCGCCAGCAGCTTGGGCAGGGTCAGCGAGCAGTACTTC. The chain combines TRBV5-1 with TRBJ2-7; possible D gene TRBD1, 5 bases. The CDR3 is 13 residues long. CDR1 is SGHRS and CDR2 is YFSETQ in the germline V gene. The V gene lost 0 bases and the J gene lost 6 bases, with 10 bases spanning the gap.

The genes are TRBV12-5 and TRBJ2-2, with 8 bases matching TRBD1. This CDR3 comprises 15 residues. Germline assignment: CDR1 LGHNT and CDR2 FRNRAP. Unmatched junction bases numbered 4, after V lost 6 bases and J lost 1 base. Written as DNA, the CDR3 is TGTGCTAGTGGGGAAGGACAGGGGAACACCGGGGAGCTGTTTTTT. This translates into CASGEGQGNTGELFF.

This clone has only one observation. This chain joins TRBV5-1 and TRBJ1-1; the D is unclear. This CDR3 spans 12 amino acids. V was clipped by 5 bases and J by 7 bases, with 12 bases between them. The germline V gene has CDR1 SGHRS and CDR2 YFSETQ. As DNA, the CDR3 is TGCGCCAGCAGGCGGTCCAGTAATGAAGCTTTCTTT. This encodes CASRRSSNEAFF.

This chain links TRBV19 with TRBJ1-4, with D perhaps matching TRBD1 (5 bases). Trimming removed 10 bases from V and 2 bases from J, with 14 bases in between. Germline CDR1 reads LNHDA; CDR2 reads SQIVND (reference sequence). This CDR3 contains 14 residues. DNA for the CDR3: TGTGCCACTCACCCGGGACGGACTAATGAAAAACTGTTTTTT. Its protein product is CATHPGRTNEKLFF.

J is TRBJ2-7 and V is TRBV28; 7 nucleotides agree with TRBD1. V trimming: 6 bases; J trimming: 2 bases; junction bases outside the gene matches: 7. Germline V lookup: CDR1 MDHEN, CDR2 SYDVKM. The CDR3 extends over 14 amino acids. The CDR3 region has the DNA TGTGCCAGCAGGCCCGGGACAGCGACCTACGAGCAGTACTTC. This sequence encodes CASRPGTATYEQYF. Using reference TRBV28 and TRBJ2-7 for the parts outside the CDR3, the full variable domain is DVKVTQSSRYLVKRTGEKVFLECVQDMDHENMFWYRQDPGLGLRLIYFSYDVKMKEKGDIPEGYSVSREKKERFSLILESASTNQTSMYLCASRPGTATYEQYFGPGTRLTVT.

The rearrangement links TRBV7-8 to TRBJ2-5; 7 nucleotides align to TRBD2. Germline trimming cut 1 base from V and 2 bases from J; bases unmatched to any gene: 7. The CDR3 is 16 amino acids. Germline-derived CDR1 and CDR2 are SGHVS and FQNEAQ. CDR3 sequence reads: CASSLVPQGGQETQYF. In nucleotides, the CDR3 is TGTGCCAGCAGCTTAGTTCCCCAGGGAGGGCAAGAGACCCAGTACTTC.